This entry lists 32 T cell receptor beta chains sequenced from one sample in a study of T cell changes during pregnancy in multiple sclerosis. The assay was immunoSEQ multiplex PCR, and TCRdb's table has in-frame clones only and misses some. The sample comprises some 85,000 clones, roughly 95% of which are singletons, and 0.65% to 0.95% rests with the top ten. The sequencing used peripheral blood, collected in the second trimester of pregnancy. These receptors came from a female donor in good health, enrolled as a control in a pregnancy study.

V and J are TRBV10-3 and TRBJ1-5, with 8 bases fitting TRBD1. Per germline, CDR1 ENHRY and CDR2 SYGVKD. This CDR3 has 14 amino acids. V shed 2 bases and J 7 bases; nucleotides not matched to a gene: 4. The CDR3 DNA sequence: TGTGCCATCAGTGAGGCAGGGGGCGCGCAGCCCCAGCATTTT. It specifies CAISEAGGAQPQHF.

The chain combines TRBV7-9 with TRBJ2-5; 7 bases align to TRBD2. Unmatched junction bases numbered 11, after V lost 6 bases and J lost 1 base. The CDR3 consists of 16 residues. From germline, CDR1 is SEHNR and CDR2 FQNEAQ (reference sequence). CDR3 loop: CASSRDYLELQETQYF. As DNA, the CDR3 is TGTGCCAGCAGTCGGGACTACCTGGAACTCCAAGAGACCCAGTACTTC.

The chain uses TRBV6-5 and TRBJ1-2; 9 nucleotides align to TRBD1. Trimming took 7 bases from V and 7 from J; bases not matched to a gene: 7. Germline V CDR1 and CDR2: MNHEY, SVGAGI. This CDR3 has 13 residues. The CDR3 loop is CASTITGGSGYTF. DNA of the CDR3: TGTGCCAGCACCATAACAGGGGGCTCTGGCTACACCTTC.

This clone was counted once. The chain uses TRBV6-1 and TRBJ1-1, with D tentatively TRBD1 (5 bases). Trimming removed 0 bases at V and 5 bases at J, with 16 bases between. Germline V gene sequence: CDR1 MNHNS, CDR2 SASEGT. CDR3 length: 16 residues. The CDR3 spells CASSEARGRDRTEAFF. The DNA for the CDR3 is TGTGCCAGCAGTGAAGCGCGCGGCAGGGATCGTACTGAAGCTTTCTTT.

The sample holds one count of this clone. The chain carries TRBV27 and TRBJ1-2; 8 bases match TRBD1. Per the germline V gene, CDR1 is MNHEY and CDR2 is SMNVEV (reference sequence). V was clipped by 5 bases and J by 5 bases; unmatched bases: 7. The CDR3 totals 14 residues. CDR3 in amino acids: CASSPLGTGYGYTF. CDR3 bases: TGTGCCAGCAGTCCCCTTGGGACAGGTTATGGCTACACCTTC.

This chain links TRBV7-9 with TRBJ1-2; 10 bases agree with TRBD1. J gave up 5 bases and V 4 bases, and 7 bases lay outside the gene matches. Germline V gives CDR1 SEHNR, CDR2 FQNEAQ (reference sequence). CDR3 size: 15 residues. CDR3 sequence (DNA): TGTGCCAGCAGCTCCCAACCGGACAGGGGGTATGGCTACACCTTC. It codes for CASSSQPDRGYGYTF. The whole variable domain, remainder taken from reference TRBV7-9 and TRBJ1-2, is DTGVSQNPRHKITKRGQNVTFRCDPISEHNRLYWYRQTLGQGPEFLTYFQNEAQLEKSRLLSDRFSAERPKGSFSTLEIQRTEQGDSAMYLCASSSQPDRGYGYTFGSGTRLTVV.

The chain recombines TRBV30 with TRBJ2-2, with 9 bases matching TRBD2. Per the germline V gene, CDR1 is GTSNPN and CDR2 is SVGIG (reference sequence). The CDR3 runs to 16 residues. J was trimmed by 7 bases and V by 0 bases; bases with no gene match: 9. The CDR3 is CAWSVRGTSRGGELFF. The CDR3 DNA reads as TGTGCCTGGAGTGTACGAGGGACTAGCAGGGGCGGGGAGCTGTTTTTT.

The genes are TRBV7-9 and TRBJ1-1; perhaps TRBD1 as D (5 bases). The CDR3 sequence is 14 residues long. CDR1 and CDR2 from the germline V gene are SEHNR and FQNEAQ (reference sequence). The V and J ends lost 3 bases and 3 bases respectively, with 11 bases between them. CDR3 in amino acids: CASSLRREDTEAFF. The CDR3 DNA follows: TGTGCCAGCAGCTTGCGCAGGGAAGACACTGAAGCTTTCTTT.

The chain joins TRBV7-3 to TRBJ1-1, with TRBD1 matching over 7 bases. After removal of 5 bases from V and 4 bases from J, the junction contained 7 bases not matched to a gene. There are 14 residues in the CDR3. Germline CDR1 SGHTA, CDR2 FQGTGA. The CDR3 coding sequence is TGTGCCAGCAGCCCCCGACAGGGAGCCACTGAAGCTTTCTTT. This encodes CASSPRQGATEAFF.

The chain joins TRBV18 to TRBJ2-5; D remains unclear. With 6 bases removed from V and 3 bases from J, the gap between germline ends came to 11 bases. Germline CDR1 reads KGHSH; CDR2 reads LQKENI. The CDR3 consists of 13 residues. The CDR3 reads CASSLSIEETQYF. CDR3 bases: TGTGCCAGCTCCCTATCCATTGAAGAGACCCAGTACTTC.

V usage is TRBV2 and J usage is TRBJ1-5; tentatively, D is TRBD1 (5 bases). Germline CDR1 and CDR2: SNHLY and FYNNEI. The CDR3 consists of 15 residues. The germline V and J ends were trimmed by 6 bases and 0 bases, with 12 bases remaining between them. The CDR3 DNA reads TGTGCCAGCAGGGGCATCCAGGGTAGCAATCAGCCCCAGCATTTT. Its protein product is CASRGIQGSNQPQHF.

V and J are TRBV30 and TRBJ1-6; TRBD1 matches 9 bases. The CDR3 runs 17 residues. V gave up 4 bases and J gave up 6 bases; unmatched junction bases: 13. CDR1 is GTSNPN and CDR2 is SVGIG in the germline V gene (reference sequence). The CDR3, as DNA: TGTGCCTGGACCACGTCCCGGGACAGGGTTTTTAATTCACCCCTCCACTTT. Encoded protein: CAWTTSRDRVFNSPLHF.

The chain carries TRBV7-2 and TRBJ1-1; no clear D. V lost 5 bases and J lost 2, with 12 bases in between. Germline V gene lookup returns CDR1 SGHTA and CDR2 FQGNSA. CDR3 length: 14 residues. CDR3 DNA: TGTGCCAGCAGCCCCCGGGAGGAAAACACTGAAGCTTTCTTT. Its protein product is CASSPREENTEAFF.

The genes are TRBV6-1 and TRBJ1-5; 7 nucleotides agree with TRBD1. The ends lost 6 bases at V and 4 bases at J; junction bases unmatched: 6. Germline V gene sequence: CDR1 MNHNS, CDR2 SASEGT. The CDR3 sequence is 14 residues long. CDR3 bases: TGTGCCAGCAGCTCCGGGACAGTGAATCAGCCCCAGCATTTT. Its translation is CASSSGTVNQPQHF.

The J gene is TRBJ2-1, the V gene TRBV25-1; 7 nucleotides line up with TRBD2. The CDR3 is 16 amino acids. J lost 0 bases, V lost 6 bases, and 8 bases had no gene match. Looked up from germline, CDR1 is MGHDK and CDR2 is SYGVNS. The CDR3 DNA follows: TGTGCCAGCAGCTTAGAGCGGACTAGCTCCTACAATGAGCAGTTCTTC. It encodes CASSLERTSSYNEQFF.

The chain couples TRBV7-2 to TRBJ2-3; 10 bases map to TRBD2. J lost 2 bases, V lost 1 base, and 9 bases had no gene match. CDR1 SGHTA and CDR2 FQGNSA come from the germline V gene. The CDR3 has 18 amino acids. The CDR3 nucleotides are TGTGCCAGCAGCTTAGATATGCTAGCGGGGGATCCCACAGATACGCAGTATTTT. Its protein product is CASSLDMLAGDPTDTQYF. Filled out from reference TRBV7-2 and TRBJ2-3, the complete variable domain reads GAGVSQSPSNKVTEKGKDVELRCDPISGHTALYWYRQSLGQGLEFLIYFQGNSAPDKSGLPSDRFSAERTGGSVSTLTIQRTQQEDSAVYLCASSLDMLAGDPTDTQYFGPGTRLTVL.

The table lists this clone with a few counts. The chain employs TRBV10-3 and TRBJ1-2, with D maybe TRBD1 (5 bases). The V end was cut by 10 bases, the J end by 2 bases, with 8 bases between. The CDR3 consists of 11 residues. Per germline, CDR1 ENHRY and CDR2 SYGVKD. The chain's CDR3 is CASRQNYGYTF. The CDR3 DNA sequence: TGTGCCAGCCGACAGAACTATGGCTACACCTTC.

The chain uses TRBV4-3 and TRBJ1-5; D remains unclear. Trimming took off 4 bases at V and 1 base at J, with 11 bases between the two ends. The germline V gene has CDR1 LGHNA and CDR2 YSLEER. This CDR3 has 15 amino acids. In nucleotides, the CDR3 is TGCGCCAGCAGCCTCACTACGGGGAGCAATCAGCCCCAGCATTTT. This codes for CASSLTTGSNQPQHF.

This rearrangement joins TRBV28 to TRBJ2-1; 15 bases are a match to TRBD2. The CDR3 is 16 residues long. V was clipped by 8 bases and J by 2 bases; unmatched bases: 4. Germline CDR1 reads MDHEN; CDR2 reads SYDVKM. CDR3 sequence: CASGTSGGFTYNEQFF. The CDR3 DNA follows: TGTGCCAGCGGGACTAGCGGGGGGTTTACCTACAATGAGCAGTTCTTC.

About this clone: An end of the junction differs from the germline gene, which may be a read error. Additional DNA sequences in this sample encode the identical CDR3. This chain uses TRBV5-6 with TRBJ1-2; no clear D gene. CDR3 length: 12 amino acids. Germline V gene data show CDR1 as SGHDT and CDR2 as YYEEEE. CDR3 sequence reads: CASSLEAYGYTF. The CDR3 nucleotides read TGTGCCAGCAGTTTGGAAGCGTATGGCTACACCTTC.

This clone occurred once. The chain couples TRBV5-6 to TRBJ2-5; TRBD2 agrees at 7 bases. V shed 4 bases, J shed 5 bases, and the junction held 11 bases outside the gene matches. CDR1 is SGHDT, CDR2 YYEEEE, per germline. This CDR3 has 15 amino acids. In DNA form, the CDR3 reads TGTGCCAGCAGCCGGACTACTAGCGCTCGGGAGACCCAGTACTTC. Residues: CASSRTTSARETQYF. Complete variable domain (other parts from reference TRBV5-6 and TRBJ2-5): DAGVTQSPTHLIKTRGQQVTLRCSPKSGHDTVSWYQQALGQGPQFIFQYYEEEERQRGNFPDRFSGHQFPNYSSELNVNALLLGDSALYLCASSRTTSARETQYFGPGTRLLVL.

The CDR3 nucleotides are TGTGCCAGCAGCTTCCCGGGACAGTACGAGCAGTACTTC. Amino acids: CASSFPGQYEQYF. This chain connects TRBV5-8 to TRBJ2-7; TRBD1 aligns across 7 bases. This CDR3 comprises 13 residues. With V trimmed by 2 bases and J by 4 bases, 3 bases remained unmatched. Germline V lookup: CDR1 SGHTS, CDR2 YDEGEE.

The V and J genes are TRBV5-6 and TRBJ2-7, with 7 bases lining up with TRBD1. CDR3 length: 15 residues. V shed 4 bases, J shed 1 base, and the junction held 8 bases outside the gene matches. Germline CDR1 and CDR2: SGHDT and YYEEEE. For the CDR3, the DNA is TGTGCCAGCAGCACCTCCGGGACAGTTTCCTACGAGCAGTACTTC. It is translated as CASSTSGTVSYEQYF.

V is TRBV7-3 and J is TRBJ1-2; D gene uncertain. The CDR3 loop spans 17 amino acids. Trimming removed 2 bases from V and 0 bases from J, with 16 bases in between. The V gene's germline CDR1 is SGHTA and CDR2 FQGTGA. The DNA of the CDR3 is TGTGCCAGCAGCTTAGCGGGAACACCCCTCTCTAACTATGGCTACACCTTC. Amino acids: CASSLAGTPLSNYGYTF.

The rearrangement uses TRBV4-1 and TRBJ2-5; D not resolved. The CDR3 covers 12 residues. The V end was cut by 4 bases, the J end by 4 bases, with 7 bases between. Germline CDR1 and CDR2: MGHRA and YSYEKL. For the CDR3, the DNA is TGCGCCAGCAGCCTTGTTAGAGAGACCCAGTACTTC. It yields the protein CASSLVRETQYF.

The CDR3 DNA reads TGTGCCAGTAGTAGAATAGGGGGCAGCTATGGCTACACCTTC. It specifies CASSRIGGSYGYTF. The chain carries TRBV19 and TRBJ1-2, with 7 bases that match TRBD1. V dropped 4 bases and J dropped 4; count of bases not matched to a gene: 6. The CDR3 contains 14 residues. Germline V CDR1 and CDR2: LNHDA, SQIVND (reference sequence).

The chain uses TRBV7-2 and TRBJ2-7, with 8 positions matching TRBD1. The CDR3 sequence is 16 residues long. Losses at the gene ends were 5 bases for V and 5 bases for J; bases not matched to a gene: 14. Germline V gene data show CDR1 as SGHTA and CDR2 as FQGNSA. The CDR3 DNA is TGTGCCAGCAGCCCATACCAACTGGACAGGGCCCACGAGCAGTACTTC. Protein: CASSPYQLDRAHEQYF. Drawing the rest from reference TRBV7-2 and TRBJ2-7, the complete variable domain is GAGVSQSPSNKVTEKGKDVELRCDPISGHTALYWYRQSLGQGLEFLIYFQGNSAPDKSGLPSDRFSAERTGGSVSTLTIQRTQQEDSAVYLCASSPYQLDRAHEQYFGPGTRLTVT.

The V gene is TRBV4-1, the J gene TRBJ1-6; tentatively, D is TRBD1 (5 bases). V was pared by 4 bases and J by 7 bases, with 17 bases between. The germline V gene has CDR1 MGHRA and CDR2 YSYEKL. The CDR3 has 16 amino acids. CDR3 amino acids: CASSREQVISNSPLHF. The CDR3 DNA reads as TGCGCCAGCAGCCGCGAACAGGTTATCTCAAATTCACCCCTCCACTTT.

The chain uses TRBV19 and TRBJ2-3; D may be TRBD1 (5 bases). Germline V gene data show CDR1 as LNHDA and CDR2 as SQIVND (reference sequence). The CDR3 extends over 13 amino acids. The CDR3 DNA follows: TGTGCTTCCGGACACGTGCCCACAGATACGCAGTATTTT. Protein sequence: CASGHVPTDTQYF.

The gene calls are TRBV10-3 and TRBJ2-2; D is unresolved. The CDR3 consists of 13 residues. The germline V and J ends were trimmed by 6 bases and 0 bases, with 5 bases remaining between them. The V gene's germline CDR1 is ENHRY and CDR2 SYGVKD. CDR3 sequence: CAISGSNTGELFF. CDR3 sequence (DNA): TGTGCCATCAGCGGTTCGAACACCGGGGAGCTGTTTTTT.

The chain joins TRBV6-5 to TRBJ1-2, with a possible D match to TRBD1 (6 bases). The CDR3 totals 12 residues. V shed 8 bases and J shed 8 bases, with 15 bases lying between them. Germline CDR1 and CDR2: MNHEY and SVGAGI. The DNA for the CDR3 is TGTGCCAGCCGACAGGCCGACCTGGGCTACACCTTC. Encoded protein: CASRQADLGYTF.

CDR3 sequence: CASSLGREDTEAFF. The CDR3 DNA sequence: TGTGCCAGCAGCTTGGGCAGGGAGGACACTGAAGCTTTCTTT. The rearrangement links TRBV5-4 to TRBJ1-1; D might be TRBD1 (5 bases). V lost 0 bases to trimming and J lost 3 bases, with 9 bases between them. The CDR3 spans 14 residues. CDR1 SGHNT and CDR2 YYREEE come from the germline V gene (reference sequence).